One sample yielded the 5 T cell receptor beta chains listed below, sequenced in a study of graft-versus-host responses after intestinal transplantation. This table comes from immunoSEQ multiplex PCR, and its TCRdb copy is limited to in-frame clones, with some not included. The sample yields under 20,000 clones, around nine tenths seen once. Sequences were derived from PBMCs, sampled 220 to 240 days after intestinal transplant. The receptors here all came from a human patient who received an intestinal transplant, so some T cells may come from the graft donor.

The V and J genes are TRBV27 and TRBJ1-3; the D gene is possibly TRBD1 (5 bases). V shed 2 bases and J shed 0 bases, with 14 bases lying between them. Per germline, CDR1 MNHEY and CDR2 SMNVEV (reference sequence). The CDR3 sequence is 17 residues long. CDR3 sequence: CASSLRGPPFSGNTIYF. The CDR3 DNA follows: TGTGCCAGCAGTTTAAGGGGCCCTCCTTTCTCTGGAAACACCATATATTTT.

V and J are TRBV2 and TRBJ1-2, with a tentative D call TRBD1 (6 bases). The CDR3 extends over 14 amino acids. The ends were cut back, 7 bases at V and 2 bases at J, with 14 bases in the middle. Germline loops: CDR1 SNHLY, CDR2 FYNNEI. In nucleotides, the CDR3 is TGTGCCAGCATGTACAGGGTTCTCAACTATGGCTACACCTTC. Translated: CASMYRVLNYGYTF.

The chain couples TRBV5-5 to TRBJ2-1; TRBD1 is a possible D gene (7 bases). Germline CDR1 is SGHKS and CDR2 is YYEKEE (reference sequence). The CDR3 runs to 13 residues. V lost 1 base and J lost 7, with 9 bases in between. CDR3 sequence reads: CASSLSGGNEQFF. The CDR3 coding sequence is TGTGCCAGCAGCTTGTCAGGGGGGAATGAGCAGTTCTTC.

The V and J genes are TRBV11-2 and TRBJ2-7; the match to TRBD2 covers 8 bases. CDR3 length equals 18 residues. Germline CDR1 SGHAT, CDR2 FQNNGV. V gave up 5 bases and J gave up 1 base; unmatched junction bases: 16. This chain's CDR3 is CASSPLFPGLAGSYEQYF. CDR3 coding DNA: TGTGCCAGCAGCCCCCTCTTCCCCGGACTAGCCGGATCCTACGAGCAGTACTTC.

The chain uses TRBV5-6 and TRBJ1-2; D is undetermined. Germline CDR1 SGHDT, CDR2 YYEEEE. Trimming cost V 6 bases and J 2 bases, with 5 bases left between them. CDR3 length equals 11 residues. The CDR3 reads CASTNNYGYTF. CDR3 in DNA: TGTGCCAGCACCAACAACTATGGCTACACCTTC.